Listed below are T cell receptor beta chains from one sample, sequenced in a study of PD-L1 blockade in urothelial cancer. Sequencing was performed with immunoSEQ multiplex PCR; in TCRdb, only in-frame clones are kept and a portion is missing. The sample carries 75,000 to 95,000 clones, 80% to 95% recorded once. The sample was PBMCs, taken around atezolizumab (anti-PD-L1) treatment. These receptor sequences come from a woman of 80 years or more with urothelial cancer. Both conserved end residues are part of each CDR3. A D gene is named only where the DNA matches it firmly. Part of the rows lack a size; the others show once, few, many or a class for expanded clones.

length: 16; J: TRBJ1-5; V: TRBV25-1; size: .; D: TRBD1; CDR3: CASSATPTGDNQPQHF; DNA: TGTGCCAGCAGTGCCACGCCGACAGGGGACAATCAGCCCCAGCATTTT
length: 17; J: TRBJ1-4; V: TRBV18; size: .; D: TRBD1; CDR3: CASSPLTPGQGNEKLFF; DNA: TGTGCCAGCTCACCCCTAACCCCGGGACAGGGTAATGAAAAACTGTTTTTT
length: 15; J: TRBJ1-4; V: TRBV6-6; size: once; D: .; CDR3: CASRTGTAAGEKLFF; DNA: TGTGCCAGCAGAACCGGGACGGCGGCGGGGGAAAAACTGTTTTTT
length: 16; J: TRBJ2-1; V: TRBV4-2; size: .; D: TRBD1; CDR3: CASSQDTQGAYNEQFF; DNA: TGTGCCAGCAGCCAAGACACACAGGGGGCATACAATGAGCAGTTCTTC
length: 14; J: TRBJ1-2; V: TRBV30; size: .; D: TRBD1; CDR3: CAWRSPGQRYGYTF; DNA: TGTGCCTGGAGGTCCCCGGGACAGCGCTATGGCTACACCTTC
length: 15; J: TRBJ1-2; V: TRBV10-3; size: .; D: .; CDR3: CAISESTRVRRGYTF; DNA: TGTGCCATCAGTGAGTCGACCAGGGTACGGCGGGGCTACACCTTC
length: 19; J: TRBJ1-2; V: TRBV19; size: few; D: .; CDR3: CASSIPPGQGRISNYGYTF; DNA: TGTGCCAGTAGTATTCCCCCCGGACAAGGGAGGATATCTAACTATGGCTACACCTTC
length: 16; J: TRBJ1-1; V: TRBV2; size: .; D: TRBD1; CDR3: CASSPGTGGVGTEAFF; DNA: TGTGCCAGCAGCCCCGGGACAGGGGGCGTAGGAACTGAAGCTTTCTTT
length: 13; J: TRBJ1-2; V: TRBV7-2; size: .; D: TRBD1; CDR3: CASGKGAGDGYTF; DNA: TGTGCCAGCGGCAAGGGGGCAGGTGATGGCTACACCTTC
length: 15; J: TRBJ1-1; V: TRBV30; size: .; D: TRBD1; CDR3: CAWSRTGGMNTEAFF; DNA: TGTGCCTGGAGCCGGACAGGGGGCATGAACACTGAAGCTTTCTTT
length: 16; J: TRBJ2-1; V: TRBV5-1; size: .; D: .; CDR3: CASSPGSFWERDEQFF; DNA: TGCGCCAGCAGCCCTGGGAGTTTTTGGGAAAGAGATGAGCAGTTCTTC
length: 15; J: TRBJ2-7; V: TRBV5-1; size: .; D: TRBD2; CDR3: CASSLGPGGAYEQYF; DNA: TGCGCCAGCAGCTTGGGGCCGGGAGGCGCCTACGAGCAGTACTTC
length: 13; J: TRBJ1-2; V: TRBV10-1; size: .; D: TRBD1; CDR3: CASSLGQGYGYTF; DNA: TGCGCCAGCAGCCTGGGACAGGGGTATGGCTACACCTTC
length: 16; J: TRBJ1-2; V: TRBV5-1; size: .; D: TRBD1; CDR3: CASSRGLGQGASGYTF; DNA: TGCGCCAGCAGCCGGGGGTTGGGACAGGGGGCCAGTGGCTACACCTTC
length: 15; J: TRBJ2-1; V: TRBV4-1; size: .; D: TRBD1; CDR3: CASSQKGDSYNEQFF; DNA: TGCGCCAGCAGCCAAAAAGGGGACAGCTACAATGAGCAGTTCTTC
length: 13; J: TRBJ2-5; V: TRBV11-2; size: .; D: .; CDR3: CASSYFRQETQYF; DNA: TGTGCCAGCAGCTACTTCCGCCAAGAGACCCAGTACTTC
length: 15; J: TRBJ2-1; V: TRBV27; size: .; D: TRBD2; CDR3: CASRISGSAYNEQFF; DNA: TGTGCCAGCAGGATTAGCGGGAGCGCCTACAATGAGCAGTTCTTC
length: 16; J: TRBJ1-2; V: TRBV7-4; size: once; D: .; CDR3: CASSLAPGTTSYGYTF; DNA: TGTGCCAGCAGCTTAGCTCCCGGGACAACGTCCTATGGCTACACCTTC
length: 14; J: TRBJ2-5; V: TRBV28; size: .; D: .; CDR3: CASSSPGLWETQYF; DNA: TGTGCCAGCAGTTCCCCCGGGTTGTGGGAGACCCAGTACTTC
length: 14; J: TRBJ1-1; V: TRBV10-2; size: once; D: TRBD1; CDR3: CASNHRGENTEAFF; DNA: TGCGCCAGCAACCACAGGGGCGAGAACACTGAAGCTTTCTTT
length: 14; J: TRBJ2-7; V: TRBV6-1; size: .; D: .; CDR3: CASSASYQVYEQYF; DNA: TGTGCCAGCAGTGCCAGTTACCAAGTCTACGAGCAGTACTTC
length: 15; J: TRBJ2-7; V: TRBV9; size: .; D: TRBD2; CDR3: CASSTTSGAVYEQYF; DNA: TGTGCCAGCAGCACGACTAGCGGGGCCGTCTACGAGCAGTACTTC
length: 16; J: TRBJ1-3; V: TRBV5-1; size: .; D: .; CDR3: CASSDLRAASGNTIYF; DNA: TGCGCCAGCAGTGATCTCAGGGCAGCCTCTGGAAACACCATATATTTT
length: 13; J: TRBJ1-5; V: TRBV2; size: .; D: .; CDR3: CASSSGSNQPQHF; DNA: TGTGCCAGCAGCTCAGGTAGCAATCAGCCCCAGCATTTT
length: 13; J: TRBJ1-2; V: TRBV6-4; size: .; D: .; CDR3: CASREDRSYGYTF; DNA: TGTGCCAGCAGGGAGGACAGATCCTATGGCTACACCTTC
length: 14; J: TRBJ2-5; V: TRBV25-1; size: .; D: .; CDR3: CASSEAEHQETQYF; DNA: TGTGCCAGCAGTGAAGCGGAACACCAAGAGACCCAGTACTTC
length: 15; J: TRBJ2-1; V: TRBV5-6; size: .; D: .; CDR3: CASSLEKRFIDEQFF; DNA: TGTGCCAGCAGCTTGGAAAAGCGGTTTATAGATGAGCAGTTCTTC
length: 15; J: TRBJ2-3; V: TRBV27; size: .; D: .; CDR3: CASQLVGGRTDTQYF; DNA: TGTGCCTCCCAGTTGGTGGGGGGTCGCACAGATACGCAGTATTTT
length: 16; J: TRBJ2-2; V: TRBV7-8; size: .; D: .; CDR3: CASSWGGQPYSWELFF; DNA: TGTGCCAGCAGCTGGGGGGGGCAGCCATATAGCTGGGAGCTGTTTTTT
length: 13; J: TRBJ2-3; V: TRBV29-1; size: .; D: .; CDR3: CSAMWGGTDTQYF; DNA: TGCAGCGCGATGTGGGGGGGCACAGATACGCAGTATTTT
length: 17; J: TRBJ1-5; V: TRBV27; size: .; D: TRBD1; CDR3: CASSYAAGGHSNQPQHF; DNA: TGTGCCAGCAGTTACGCCGCAGGGGGCCATAGCAATCAGCCCCAGCATTTT
length: 15; J: TRBJ2-3; V: TRBV28; size: .; D: TRBD2; CDR3: CASSFEAGTTDTQYF; DNA: TGTGCCAGCAGTTTCGAAGCGGGAACCACAGATACGCAGTATTTT
length: 18; J: TRBJ2-1; V: TRBV28; size: .; D: TRBD2; CDR3: CASTSASGRRSLYNEQFF; DNA: TGTGCCAGCACGTCTGCTAGCGGGAGAAGGAGCCTATACAATGAGCAGTTCTTC
length: 14; J: TRBJ1-1; V: TRBV10-1; size: .; D: .; CDR3: CASSDFTGRAEAFF; DNA: TGCGCCAGCAGTGATTTTACAGGGCGCGCTGAAGCTTTCTTT
length: 14; J: TRBJ1-1; V: TRBV4-2; size: .; D: .; CDR3: CASSQVSGNTEAFF; DNA: TGTGCCAGCAGCCAAGTATCCGGGAACACTGAAGCTTTCTTT
length: 15; J: TRBJ2-2; V: TRBV5-1; size: .; D: TRBD2; CDR3: CASSLRSGATGELFF; DNA: TGCGCCAGCAGCTTGAGGAGCGGGGCCACCGGGGAGCTGTTTTTT